Below are 13 T cell receptor beta chains sequenced from a single sample in a study of multiple sclerosis patients with progressive multifocal leukoencephalopathy. Time point here: time of PML onset. Clones were sequenced by immunoSEQ multiplex PCR, and TCRdb holds only the in-frame ones, with some missing. The sample contains about 31,000 clones, 87% of which appear only once. Sequencing was performed on PBMCs, taken from a patient treated with natalizumab. These TCRs come from a woman aged 35 to 49 with progressive multifocal leukoencephalopathy.

This rearrangement joins TRBV27 to TRBJ1-1, with 9 nucleotides matching TRBD1. J lost 7 bases, V lost 1 base, and 7 bases had no gene match. CDR3 length equals 15 residues. Germline V lookup: CDR1 MNHEY, CDR2 SMNVEV (reference sequence). The CDR3 protein is CASSLYTDRGVEAFF. The CDR3 DNA reads TGTGCCAGCAGTTTATATACTGACAGGGGGGTTGAAGCTTTCTTT.

V is TRBV6-5 and J is TRBJ1-2; TRBD1 matches at 7 bases. CDR1 is MNHEY and CDR2 is SVGAGI in the germline V gene. The CDR3 length is 16 residues. V was pared by 6 bases and J by 0 bases, with 10 bases of the junction left unmatched. CDR3 region: CASSYRQGGANYGYTF. CDR3 nucleotides: TGTGCCAGCAGCTACCGACAGGGTGGGGCTAACTATGGCTACACCTTC.

As for this clone: At the DNA level, this CDR3 is encoded by other sequences in the same sample as well. This chain links TRBV10-2 with TRBJ1-1, with unresolved D. The CDR3 runs to 15 residues. The germline V and J ends were trimmed by 6 bases and 4 bases, with 18 bases remaining between them. The germline gives CDR1 WSHSY, CDR2 SAAADI. The CDR3, as DNA: TGCGCCAGCAGCGACCCCGGGGAAACGGTCACTGAAGCTTTCTTT. Amino acids: CASSDPGETVTEAFF.

This chain joins TRBV20-1 and TRBJ1-2, with D unresolved. The V end lost 6 bases, the J end lost 2 bases, and 7 bases lay between the germline ends. CDR1 and CDR2 (germline): DFQATT, SNEGSKA (reference sequence). The length of the CDR3 is 11 residues. CDR3 sequence reads: CSAQENYGYTF. The CDR3 nucleotides read TGCAGTGCCCAGGAAAACTATGGCTACACCTTC.

CDR3: CASIPTGDTEAFF. In DNA, the CDR3 is TGTGCCAGCATTCCGACAGGGGACACTGAAGCTTTCTTT. The chain employs TRBV6-5 and TRBJ1-1; TRBD1 agrees at 8 bases. Trimming removed 7 bases from V and 3 bases from J; junction bases left unmatched: 4. The CDR3 runs to 13 residues. Germline CDR1 MNHEY, CDR2 SVGAGI.

The chain combines TRBV7-8 with TRBJ1-3; D remains ambiguous. This CDR3 spans 15 amino acids. Germline V gene data show CDR1 as SGHVS and CDR2 as FQNEAQ. V was trimmed by 7 bases and J by 0 bases, leaving 13 bases between them. CDR3 region: CASTEDRLSGNTIYF. DNA of the CDR3: TGTGCCAGCACCGAGGACCGACTCTCTGGAAACACCATATATTTT.

This clone was seen only once. The J gene is TRBJ1-5, the V gene TRBV19, with D tentatively TRBD1 (5 bases). Deletions cut 5 bases from V and 4 bases from J, with 15 bases between. The CDR3 is made up of 15 amino acids. Germline CDR1 LNHDA, CDR2 SQIVND (reference sequence). As DNA, the CDR3 is TGTGCCAGTAGTGCTGAGACAGCCGTAAATCAGCCCCAGCATTTT. As protein: CASSAETAVNQPQHF.

The chain is built from TRBV5-3 and TRBJ1-5; D is perhaps TRBD1 (6 bases). TRBV5-3 is reported as an ORF; its role is uncertain. V was trimmed by 1 base and J by 0 bases, leaving 20 bases between them. There are 19 residues in the CDR3. In DNA form, the CDR3 reads TGTGCCAGAAGCTTGAGCAGGGGCGTATTCTCTTATAGCAATCAGCCCCAGCATTTT. Amino acids: CARSLSRGVFSYSNQPQHF.

The chain links TRBV6-6 to TRBJ2-2; possible D gene TRBD2, 5 bases. Trimming took 7 bases from V and 7 from J, leaving 19 bases between them. Germline V CDR1 and CDR2: MNHNY, SVGAGI (reference sequence). This CDR3 comprises 15 residues. The CDR3 DNA is TGTGCCAGCATCCCCCTCTGGAGGTCTGGCGGGGAGCTGTTTTTT. Its translation is CASIPLWRSGGELFF.

The gene calls are TRBV7-9 and TRBJ2-2; 9 bases fit TRBD1. Germline-derived CDR1 and CDR2 are SEHNR and FQNEAQ (reference sequence). The J segment lost 5 bases and the V segment lost 4 bases, leaving 14 bases of the junction unmatched. This CDR3 has 18 amino acids. CDR3 loop: CASSSSKGDRGWTGELFF. CDR3 DNA: TGTGCCAGCAGCTCATCTAAGGGCGACAGGGGGTGGACCGGGGAGCTGTTTTTT.

The chain has TRBV4-1 and TRBJ2-5; the D is unclear. The J call is in doubt because the DNA end fits TRBJ2-7 better. Germline loops: CDR1 MGHRA, CDR2 YSYEKL. The CDR3 length is 13 residues. The CDR3 DNA reads TGCGCCAGCAGCCAAGTTGACGTCTACGAGCAGTACTTC. Protein: CASSQVDVYEQYF.

The V gene is TRBV11-1, the J gene TRBJ2-7, with 7 bases identical to TRBD2. There are 15 residues in the CDR3. Germline V gene sequence: CDR1 SGHAT, CDR2 FQDESV (reference sequence). The ends lost 8 bases at V and 0 bases at J; junction bases unmatched: 10. CDR3 protein: CASGLQRGPSYEQYF. The CDR3 DNA reads TGTGCCAGCGGACTCCAGCGGGGCCCCTCCTACGAGCAGTACTTC. Based on the CDR3 plus reference TRBV11-1 and TRBJ2-7, the full variable domain is EAEVAQSPRYKITEKSQAVAFWCDPISGHATLYWYRQILGQGPELLVQFQDESVVDDSQLPKDRFSAERLKGVDSTLKIQPAELGDSAMYLCASGLQRGPSYEQYFGPGTRLTVT.

The CDR3 spells CASSPAETTYEQYF. The CDR3 DNA sequence: TGTGCCAGCAGCCCAGCAGAGACTACCTACGAGCAGTACTTC. The rearrangement joins TRBV7-8 to TRBJ2-7, with D perhaps TRBD2 (5 bases). Per the germline V gene, CDR1 is SGHVS and CDR2 is FQNEAQ. V lost 5 bases, J lost 2 bases, and 13 bases lay in between. The CDR3 totals 14 residues.